The clone carrying this T cell receptor (beta chain) occurred many times. Its target is not known. The data originate from a study of T cell repertoires in cytomegalovirus infection. At the level of the study: Carrying CMV and the relevant HLA type showed in public TCR beta signatures. Study-wide findings and caveats: The ex vivo response was dominated by HLA-C-restricted CMV-specific TCR beta clonotypes. Cumulative frequency (of public TCR beta family members) identified carriers of CMV plus the relevant HLA.

CDR3 length: 16 amino acids. V was clipped by 2 bases and J by 3 bases, with 17 bases between them. CDR1 is SEHNR and CDR2 is FQNEAQ in the germline V gene (reference sequence). TCRdb reprocessed the reads with MiXCR, giving one entry per CDR3 protein. The sample has approximately 630,000 distinct CDR3 sequences, 24% seen once; the top ten hold less than 9.5%. The TCR sequence derives from a human donor in good health (CMV status not recorded). Some clones in this sample may be carry-over from other donors' samples. The chain links TRBV7-9 to TRBJ2-7, with a tentative D call TRBD1 (6 bases). The sequenced material came from CD8+ T cells from PBMCs. The CDR3 DNA reads TGTGCCAGCAGCTTAAAACAGGGAACCCCTGGCTACGAGCAGTACTTC. This gives the protein CASSLKQGTPGYEQYF. Drawing the rest from reference TRBV7-9 and TRBJ2-7, the complete variable domain is DTGVSQNPRHKITKRGQNVTFRCDPISEHNRLYWYRQTLGQGPEFLTYFQNEAQLEKSRLLSDRFSAERPKGSFSTLEIQRTEQGDSAMYLCASSLKQGTPGYEQYFGPGTRLTVT.